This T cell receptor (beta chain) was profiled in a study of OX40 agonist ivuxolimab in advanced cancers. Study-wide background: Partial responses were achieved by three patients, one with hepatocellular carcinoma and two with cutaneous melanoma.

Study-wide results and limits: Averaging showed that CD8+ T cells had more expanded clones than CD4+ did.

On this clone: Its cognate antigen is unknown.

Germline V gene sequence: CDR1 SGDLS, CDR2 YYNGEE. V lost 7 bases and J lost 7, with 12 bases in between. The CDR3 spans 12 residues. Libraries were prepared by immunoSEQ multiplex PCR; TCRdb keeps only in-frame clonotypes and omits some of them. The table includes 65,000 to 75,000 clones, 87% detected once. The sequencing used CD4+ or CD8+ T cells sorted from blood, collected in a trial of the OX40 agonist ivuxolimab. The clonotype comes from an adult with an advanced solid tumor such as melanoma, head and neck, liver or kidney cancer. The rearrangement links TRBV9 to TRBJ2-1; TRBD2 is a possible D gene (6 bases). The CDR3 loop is CASSYRENEQFF. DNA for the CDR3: TGTGCCAGCTCATACCGGGAGAATGAGCAGTTCTTC.